The 18 T cell receptor beta chains presented below share a single source sample, sequenced in a study of blood T cell repertoires in COVID-19. TCRdb keeps only in-frame clones here, not all; method: immunoSEQ multiplex PCR. The profile shows 200,000 to 250,000 clones, less than 90% of them singletons. The source material was peripheral blood. These receptors originate from a man aged 25-45 years with active or convalescent COVID-19.

With respect to this clone: The junction shows a germline mismatch at one end, possibly a read error. This rearrangement joins TRBV5-1 to TRBJ2-7; D may be TRBD1 (5 bases). The CDR3 covers 14 residues. CDR1 is SGHRS and CDR2 is YFSETQ in the germline V gene. The CDR3 here is CASSPDTSPLTVNF. The CDR3, as DNA: TGCGCCAGCAGTCCAGACACCTCCCCTTTGACAGTAAACTTC.

This rearrangement joins TRBV19 to TRBJ1-4, with D maybe TRBD1 (5 bases). Germline CDR1 LNHDA, CDR2 SQIVND (reference sequence). The germline V and J ends were trimmed by 1 base and 8 bases, with 17 bases remaining between them. The CDR3 loop spans 16 amino acids. In nucleotides, the CDR3 is TGTGCCAGTAGTATAGGACAGCCAACCCTAGGAGAAAAACTGTTTTTT. Its translation: CASSIGQPTLGEKLFF.

V usage is TRBV6-1 and J usage is TRBJ1-2; TRBD1 is a possible D gene (5 bases). Germline CDR1 MNHNS, CDR2 SASEGT. The V and J ends lost 0 bases and 4 bases respectively, with 12 bases between them. The CDR3 contains 15 residues. CDR3 protein: CASSEALQGGYGYTF. CDR3 DNA sequence: TGTGCCAGCAGTGAAGCGCTGCAGGGAGGCTATGGCTACACCTTC.

V is TRBV3-1 (or the pseudogene TRBV3-2) and J is TRBJ2-5, with a weak D call TRBD1 (5 bases). V lost 0 bases, J lost 5 bases, and 16 bases lay in between. Per the germline V gene, CDR1 is LGHDT and CDR2 is YNNKEL (reference sequence). The CDR3 is made up of 16 amino acids. The CDR3 nucleotides are TGTGCCAGCAGCCAAGATAAGCAGGGCCCTTGGGAGACCCAGTACTTC. The encoded protein is CASSQDKQGPWETQYF.

The V gene is TRBV14, the J gene TRBJ2-7; 11 positions agree with TRBD1. Germline-derived CDR1 and CDR2 are SGHDN and FVKESK. The V segment lost 4 bases and the J segment 5 bases; nucleotides outside the gene matches: 7. This CDR3 has 15 residues. The CDR3 nucleotides read TGTGCCAGCAGCCCCCTCCGGGACAGGGGGAACGAGCAGTACTTC. This encodes CASSPLRDRGNEQYF. The whole variable domain, filled in from reference TRBV14 and TRBJ2-7, reads EAGVTQFPSHSVIEKGQTVTLRCDPISGHDNLYWYRRVMGKEIKFLLHFVKESKQDESGMPNNRFLAERTGGTYSTLKVQPAELEDSGVYFCASSPLRDRGNEQYFGPGTRLTVT.

The genes are TRBV6-5 and TRBJ2-1, with 12 positions matching TRBD2. The CDR3 runs to 15 residues. CDR1 MNHEY and CDR2 SVGAGI come from the germline V gene. Trimming removed 2 bases from V and 9 bases from J; junction bases left unmatched: 5. The CDR3 bases are TGTGCCAGCAGTTACCGGGCTAGCGGGGGGGGTGAGCAGTTCTTC. Its protein product is CASSYRASGGGEQFF.

The chain employs TRBV6-5 and TRBJ2-1; no firm D call. The CDR3 sequence is 15 residues long. Deletions cut 8 bases from V and 0 bases from J, with 14 bases between. The germline CDR1 and CDR2 sequences are MNHEY and SVGAGI. CDR3: CASGAHSGSYNEQFF. Written as DNA, the CDR3 is TGTGCCAGCGGAGCACATAGTGGCTCCTACAATGAGCAGTTCTTC.

V and J are TRBV19 and TRBJ1-1; 12 bases fit TRBD1. Germline CDR1 and CDR2: LNHDA and SQIVND (reference sequence). V lost 5 bases, J lost 4 bases, and 11 bases stayed unmatched. The CDR3 runs to 17 residues. CDR3 residues: CASSPYGTGGRITEAFF. CDR3 nucleotides: TGTGCCAGTAGTCCCTACGGGACAGGGGGCAGAATCACTGAAGCTTTCTTT.

This sequence joins TRBV3-1 (or the pseudogene TRBV3-2) and TRBJ1-1; TRBD1 matches at 9 bases. This CDR3 region has 15 residues. Germline V gene sequence: CDR1 LGHDT, CDR2 YNNKEL (reference sequence). V dropped 5 bases and J dropped 8; count of bases not matched to a gene: 12. The CDR3 DNA follows: TGTGCCAGCAGCTCTCAGGGACAGGGATCTTCGGAAGCTTTCTTT. This gives the protein CASSSQGQGSSEAFF.

The chain is built from TRBV6-2 or TRBV6-3 and TRBJ1-5; D is unresolved. The germline V and J ends were trimmed by 2 bases and 1 base, with 6 bases remaining between them. CDR3 size: 14 residues. In germline, CDR1 is MNHEY, CDR2 SVGEGT. The CDR3 loop is CASSYARSNQPQHF. The CDR3 region has the DNA TGTGCCAGCAGTTACGCTAGGAGCAATCAGCCCCAGCATTTT.

The V gene is TRBV18, the J gene TRBJ1-2; D is possibly TRBD1 (6 bases). CDR3 size: 13 residues. Germline V gene sequence: CDR1 KGHSH, CDR2 LQKENI. V lost 5 bases and J lost 5, with 12 bases in between. The CDR3 DNA sequence: TGTGCCAGCTCATACAGGGAATTTTATGGCTACACCTTC. Encoded protein: CASSYREFYGYTF. Full variable domain (rest looked up from reference TRBV18 and TRBJ1-2): NAGVMQNPRHLVRRRGQEARLRCSPMKGHSHVYWYRQLPEEGLKFMVYLQKENIIDESGMPKERFSAEFPKEGPSILRIQQVVRGDSAAYFCASSYREFYGYTFGSGTRLTVV.

This clone was seen just once. The chain links TRBV28 to TRBJ2-3; 15 bases are shared with TRBD2. J gave up 11 bases and V 6 bases, and 6 bases lay outside the gene matches. CDR3 size: 14 residues. The germline V gene has CDR1 MDHEN and CDR2 SYDVKM. CDR3 sequence: CASRKGLAGGGQYF. The CDR3, as DNA: TGTGCCAGCAGAAAAGGACTAGCGGGAGGGGGGCAGTATTTT.

This clone was seen only a few times. V gene TRBV4-2 combines with J gene TRBJ1-5; 7 bases are shared with TRBD1. Trimming cost V 0 bases and J 0 bases; bases outside gene matches: 5. Germline assignment: CDR1 LGHNA and CDR2 YNFKEQ. The CDR3 runs to 17 residues. The CDR3 region has the DNA TGTGCCAGCAGCCAAGACAGGGACAGCCGTAGCAATCAGCCCCAGCATTTT. It is translated as CASSQDRDSRSNQPQHF.

V and J are TRBV3-1 (or the pseudogene TRBV3-2) and TRBJ1-1, with D unresolved. Trimming shortened V by 4 bases and J by 3 bases, and 15 bases separated the two germline ends. This CDR3 contains 15 residues. Germline V gives CDR1 LGHDT, CDR2 YNNKEL (reference sequence). The CDR3 nucleotides are TGTGCCAGCAGCCTCGGCCCGGTGGGCGACACTGAAGCTTTCTTT. This gives the protein CASSLGPVGDTEAFF.

V is TRBV9 and J is TRBJ2-5, with 10 positions matching TRBD2. CDR1 is SGDLS, CDR2 YYNGEE, per germline. Unmatched junction bases numbered 7, after V lost 3 bases and J lost 5 bases. The CDR3 contains 15 residues. The CDR3, as DNA: TGTGCCAGCAGCGCAATAGCGGGAGGCGGGGAGACCCAGTACTTC. Translated: CASSAIAGGGETQYF.

CDR3 in DNA: TGTGCCAGCTCAGCTCAGGGTAGCAATCAGCCCCAGCATTTT. Residues: CASSAQGSNQPQHF. J is TRBJ1-5 and V is TRBV18, with D maybe TRBD1 (5 bases). Germline loops: CDR1 KGHSH, CDR2 LQKENI. CDR3 length: 14 residues. V gave up 5 bases and J gave up 0 bases, with 8 bases separating them.

Of note for this clone: A read error may account for a junction end that differs from germline. The CDR3 here is CASSLGGQGLQTQHF. CDR3 nucleotide sequence: TGCGCCAGCAGCTTGGGGGGACAGGGTCTTCAGACCCAGCATTTT. This sequence joins TRBV5-1 and TRBJ1-5; TRBD1 agrees at 9 bases. Germline V gene lookup returns CDR1 SGHRS and CDR2 YFSETQ. The CDR3 is made up of 15 amino acids.

The chain joins TRBV19 to TRBJ1-1; D is unclear. Trimming shortened V by 4 bases and J by 9 bases, and 24 bases separated the two germline ends. CDR3 size: 16 residues. Per germline, CDR1 LNHDA and CDR2 SQIVND (reference sequence). The CDR3 is CASSTRGTRRTGKAFF. CDR3 nucleotides: TGTGCCAGTAGTACCCGCGGAACTCGGAGGACCGGTAAAGCTTTCTTT.